The T cell receptor beta chain under discussion was sequenced for a study of human CD8 memory T cell subsets. Enriched by negative magnetic separation, total CD8+ T cells were obtained. UMI-labeled 5' RACE was the method by which TCR beta libraries were made. TCRdb re-called the 5' RACE reads, yielding one record per CDR3 amino acid sequence without DNA. The table lists roughly 16,000 distinct CDR3 sequences. Looked up from germline, CDR1 is SGHKS and CDR2 is YYEKEE (reference sequence). The CDR3 is made up of 15 amino acids. This clonotype originated in a human donor in good health. Material: CD8+ stem-like memory T cells (TSCM and TCM) sorted from PBMCs. Indicated subset: stem-like memory CD8 T cells (TSTEM), CCR7+ PD-1- TIGIT-. The chain is built from TRBV5-5 and TRBJ1-5; TCRdb lists TRBD1, though no DNA is available to test this call. The CDR3 spells CASSYTGGFGQPQHF.